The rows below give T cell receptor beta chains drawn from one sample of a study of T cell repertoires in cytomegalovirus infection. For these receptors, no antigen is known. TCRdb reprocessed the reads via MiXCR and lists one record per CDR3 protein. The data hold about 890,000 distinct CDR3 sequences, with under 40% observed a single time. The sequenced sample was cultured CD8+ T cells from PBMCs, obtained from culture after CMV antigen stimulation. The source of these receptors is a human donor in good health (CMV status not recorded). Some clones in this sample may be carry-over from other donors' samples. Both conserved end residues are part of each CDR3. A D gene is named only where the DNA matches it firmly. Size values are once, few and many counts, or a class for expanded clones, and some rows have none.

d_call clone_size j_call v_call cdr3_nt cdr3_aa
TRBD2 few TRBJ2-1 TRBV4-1 TGCGCCAGCAGCCAAGAGGGACTAGCGGGGTACAATGAGCAGTTCTTC CASSQEGLAGYNEQFF
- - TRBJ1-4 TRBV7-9 TGTGCCAGCAGCAAGGGGAGTAATGAAAAACTGTTTTTT CASSKGSNEKLFF
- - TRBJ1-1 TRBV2 TGTGCCTCCCCGGGGGGCCTGAACACTGAAGCTTTCTTT CASPGGLNTEAFF
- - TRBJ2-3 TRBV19 TGTGCCAGCTCACAGCCCGGGGAACCCACAGATACGCAGTATTTT CASSQPGEPTDTQYF
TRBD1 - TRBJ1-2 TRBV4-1 TGCGCCAGCAGCCAAGCTCAGGGGGACTATGGCTACACCTTC CASSQAQGDYGYTF
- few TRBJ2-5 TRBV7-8 TGTGCCAGCAGCTCGGCGACTACACAAGAGACCCAGTACTTC CASSSATTQETQYF
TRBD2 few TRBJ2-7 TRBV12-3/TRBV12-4 TGTGCCAGCAGTTACGGGGGGGGTTTGGCCTACGAGCAGTACTTC CASSYGGGLAYEQYF
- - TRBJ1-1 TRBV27 TGTGCCAGCAGACCCGACAGGACGGGCACTGAAGCTTTCTTT CASRPDRTGTEAFF
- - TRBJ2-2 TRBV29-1 TGCAGCGTTGAAGGTGATAGGACCGGGGAGCTGTTTTTT CSVEGDRTGELFF
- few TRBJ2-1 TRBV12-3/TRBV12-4 TGTGCCAGCAGTTCTACCGGGGCCGGCGATGAGCAGTTCTTC CASSSTGAGDEQFF
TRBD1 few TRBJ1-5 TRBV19 TGTGCCAGTAGTATCGGACAGGGGCCGGCTCAGCCCCAGCATTTT CASSIGQGPAQPQHF
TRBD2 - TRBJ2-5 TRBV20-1 TGCAGTGCTAGAGACCTAGCGGGGGGAGAGACCCAGTACTTC CSARDLAGGETQYF
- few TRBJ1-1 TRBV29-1 TGCAGCGTTGATCCGGGGCTCGAAGCTTTCTTT CSVDPGLEAFF
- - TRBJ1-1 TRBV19 TGTGCCAGTCTCCTGGTCGGGTTTGAAGCTTTCTTT CASLLVGFEAFF
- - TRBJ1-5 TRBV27 TGTGCCAGCAGTTCAGACCTCCAGGCGCTCAATCAGCCCCAGCATTTT CASSSDLQALNQPQHF